This record concerns one T cell receptor (beta chain) sequence. Its specificity is unknown. The record originates from a study of vaccination effects on CD4 cells after COVID-19. In the study overall: As their vaccination, participants received two doses of either BNT162b2 or mRNA-1273. Regarding the study as a whole: The study found marked clonal contraction of infection- and vaccine-induced clones late after vaccination. Few convalescent patients, and no early post-infection timepoints, were available to the study.

Trimming left V 0 bases short and J 3 bases short, with 2 bases between. Germline lookup yields CDR1 SGHRS and CDR2 YFSETQ. The CDR3 is 12 residues long. Sequencing followed a ViraFEST assay step that expanded antigen-specific CD4+ T cells with viral peptide pools. Investigators separated out CD4+ T cells once about 10 days of culture had passed. Cells had half their medium changed to IL-2 medium on days 3 and 7. The repertoire was sequenced with immunoSEQ multiplex PCR; TCRdb's copy has only in-frame clones and lacks some. The sample records tens of thousands of clones, about four fifths being singletons.

The sequence came from a human donor who received a COVID-19 vaccine. The chain recombines TRBV5-1 with TRBJ2-3; D is unresolved. Sequenced material: CD4+ T cells from PBMCs cultured with HCoV-229E spike peptides, taken before COVID-19 vaccination. CDR3 region: CASSLETDTQYF. The CDR3 DNA sequence: TGCGCCAGCAGCTTGGAGACAGATACGCAGTATTTT.